This T cell receptor (beta chain) was found in a study of cytomegalovirus exposure and HLA in healthy donors. The germline V and J ends were trimmed by 5 bases and 8 bases, with 9 bases remaining between them. This CDR3 contains 11 residues. Germline V gives CDR1 MNHEY, CDR2 SVGAGI. Concerning this clone itself: The antigen is unknown.

General observations from the study: A list of around 160 TCR beta chains associated with cytomegalovirus was given.

TCRdb keeps only in-frame clones here, not all; method: immunoSEQ multiplex PCR. The profile shows some 100,000 clones, 86% of them singletons. This chain uses TRBV6-5 with TRBJ1-2; D might be TRBD1 (5 bases). The sample was PBMCs. The TCR comes from a man younger than 35 in good health and CMV-seronegative. CDR3 loop: CASSLGGGYTF. DNA for the CDR3: TGTGCCAGCAGTCTGGGGGGAGGCTACACCTTC.